Each of the 22 T cell receptor beta chains below was sequenced from the same sample in a study of cytomegalovirus exposure and HLA in healthy donors. Primers for the PCR totalled 60 Vbeta and 13 Jbeta. Sequenced by immunoSEQ multiplex PCR; TCRdb stores in-frame clones only, minus some. Of some 170,000 clones detected, roughly 79% appear once; the ten largest clones hold approximately 2.9%. The sequenced sample was PBMCs. Receptors were obtained from a male donor in good health and CMV-seronegative.

This sequence joins TRBV7-9 and TRBJ2-1, with 11 positions matching TRBD1. The germline V gene has CDR1 SEHNR and CDR2 FQNEAQ (reference sequence). CDR3 size: 17 residues. V shed 5 bases, J shed 4 bases, and the junction held 10 bases outside the gene matches. DNA of the CDR3: TGTGCCAGCAGCCCTAGGGCCGGGACAGGGGGATACAATGAGCAGTTCTTC. It encodes CASSPRAGTGGYNEQFF.

The chain has TRBV7-8 and TRBJ2-5; 9 nucleotides line up with TRBD2. Germline V gene data show CDR1 as SGHVS and CDR2 as FQNEAQ. This CDR3 comprises 16 residues. After removal of 1 base from V and 5 bases from J, the junction contained 8 bases not matched to a gene. The CDR3 coding sequence is TGTGCCAGCAGCTTAGTGCGGGGGGGGCCCGGCGAGACCCAGTACTTC. As protein: CASSLVRGGPGETQYF. Drawing the rest from reference TRBV7-8 and TRBJ2-5, the complete variable domain is GAGVSQSPRYKVAKRGQDVALRCDPISGHVSLFWYQQALGQGPEFLTYFQNEAQLDKSGLPSDRFFAERPEGSVSTLKIQRTQQEDSAVYLCASSLVRGGPGETQYFGPGTRLLVL.

The table lists this clone with a count of one. This chain uses TRBV7-2 with TRBJ2-2, with D tentatively TRBD2 (7 bases). V was trimmed by 2 bases and J by 6 bases, leaving 13 bases between them. The CDR3 is made up of 15 amino acids. Germline V CDR1 and CDR2: SGHTA, FQGNSA. As DNA, the CDR3 is TGTGCCAGCAGCTTAACAGGGAGCGGGGCCGGGGAGCTGTTTTTT. Translated: CASSLTGSGAGELFF.

CDR3 sequence: CASRVQRTTYNEQFF. As DNA, the CDR3 is TGTGCCAGCAGAGTTCAGCGGACGACCTACAATGAGCAGTTCTTC. V usage is TRBV6-5 and J usage is TRBJ2-1; possibly TRBD2 for D (5 bases). Germline loops: CDR1 MNHEY, CDR2 SVGAGI. The length of the CDR3 is 15 residues. Deletions cut 6 bases from V and 2 bases from J, with 14 bases between.

J is TRBJ2-1 and V is TRBV2, with 7 bases lining up with TRBD1. Germline V lookup: CDR1 SNHLY, CDR2 FYNNEI. V dropped 6 bases and J dropped 7; count of bases not matched to a gene: 3. The CDR3 extends over 12 amino acids. The CDR3 here is CASSQQGNEQFF. Here the CDR3 DNA reads TGTGCCAGCAGCCAACAGGGGAATGAGCAGTTCTTC.

The sample holds one count of this clone. The rearrangement uses TRBV5-1 and TRBJ1-3; D is unresolved. V was trimmed by 4 bases and J by 3 bases, leaving 8 bases between them. The CDR3 spans 13 residues. Germline values: CDR1 SGHRS, CDR2 YFSETQ. The CDR3 DNA reads as TGCGCCAGCAGCGCAGGTTATGGAAACACCATATATTTT. Translated, it gives CASSAGYGNTIYF. The whole variable domain, filled in from reference TRBV5-1 and TRBJ1-3, reads KAGVTQTPRYLIKTRGQQVTLSCSPISGHRSVSWYQQTPGQGLQFLFEYFSETQRNKGNFPGRFSGRQFSNSRSEMNVSTLELGDSALYLCASSAGYGNTIYFGEGSWLTVV.

This sequence joins TRBV5-6 and TRBJ1-5; TRBD1 matches at 7 bases. There are 15 residues in the CDR3. Germline values: CDR1 SGHDT, CDR2 YYEEEE. The ends lost 4 bases at V and 0 bases at J; junction bases unmatched: 4. The DNA of the CDR3 is TGTGCCAGCAGCCTGGGACAGAATAGCAATCAGCCCCAGCATTTT. This translates into CASSLGQNSNQPQHF.

The chain is built from TRBV18 and TRBJ1-6, with D perhaps matching TRBD1 (5 bases). Trimming removed 3 bases from V and 10 bases from J, with 19 bases in between. This CDR3 has 16 residues. The germline gives CDR1 KGHSH, CDR2 LQKENI. Here the CDR3 reads CASSPRTGDFGSPLHF. The CDR3 DNA sequence: TGTGCCAGCTCACCCCGGACTGGGGACTTTGGGTCACCCCTCCACTTT.

The rearrangement uses TRBV28 and TRBJ1-2; the match to TRBD1 covers 11 bases. There are 16 residues in the CDR3. Germline-derived CDR1 and CDR2 are MDHEN and SYDVKM. V shed 5 bases, J shed 6 bases, and the junction held 11 bases outside the gene matches. This chain's CDR3 is CASSRTGGHSRDGYTF. The CDR3 DNA reads as TGTGCCAGCAGTCGGACAGGGGGCCACTCGCGCGATGGCTACACCTTC.

This clone was seen a single time. This chain links TRBV19 with TRBJ2-7, with D uncertain. The CDR3 is made up of 13 amino acids. Germline V gene sequence: CDR1 LNHDA, CDR2 SQIVND (reference sequence). V lost 4 bases to trimming and J lost 0 bases, with 7 bases between them. CDR3 region: CASSNRVSYEQYF. The CDR3 coding sequence is TGTGCCAGTAGTAACCGAGTCTCCTACGAGCAGTACTTC.

Comments on this clone: Its ends do not fully match the called genes, so a read error is possible. This chain connects TRBV5-1 to TRBJ1-5, with 9 bases aligning to TRBD1. The CDR3 length is 15 residues. Germline V gene sequence: CDR1 SGHRS, CDR2 YFSETQ. The CDR3, as DNA: TGCGCCAGCAGCTTAACAGGGGGCGCGGGTCAGCTCCAGCATTTT. It yields the protein CASSLTGGAGQLQHF. Combining the CDR3 with reference TRBV5-1 and TRBJ1-5 gives the whole variable domain KAGVTQTPRYLIKTRGQQVTLSCSPISGHRSVSWYQQTPGQGLQFLFEYFSETQRNKGNFPGRFSGRQFSNSRSEMNVSTLELGDSALYLCASSLTGGAGQLQHFGDGTRLSIL.

The V call is TRBV27, the J call TRBJ2-7, with D hard to call. With 6 bases removed from V and 3 bases from J, the gap between germline ends came to 12 bases. Germline lookup yields CDR1 MNHEY and CDR2 SMNVEV (reference sequence). The CDR3 spans 13 residues. CDR3 sequence (DNA): TGTGCCAGCAGCGGTCTGAAGAACTACGAGCAGTACTTC. Its translation: CASSGLKNYEQYF.

This clone was found a few times. The chain carries TRBV11-3 and TRBJ2-3, with D maybe TRBD2 (6 bases). V lost 4 bases, J lost 2 bases, and 10 bases lay in between. This CDR3 comprises 14 residues. CDR1 and CDR2 (germline): SGHNT, YENEEA. The CDR3 sequence is CASSSGGPTDTQYF. The CDR3 coding sequence is TGTGCCAGCAGCTCCGGGGGTCCCACAGATACGCAGTATTTT.

The chain couples TRBV7-6 to TRBJ2-3; 11 bases are shared with TRBD2. Trimming at V came to 1 base and at J to 6 bases, leaving 9 bases not matched to a gene. This CDR3 has 17 amino acids. Per the germline V gene, CDR1 is SGHVS and CDR2 is FNYEAQ. The CDR3 loop reads CASSLVGVAGGPDTQYF. As DNA, the CDR3 is TGTGCCAGCAGCTTAGTGGGAGTAGCGGGGGGGCCTGATACGCAGTATTTT.

This clone has only one observation. The J gene is TRBJ2-2, the V gene TRBV19, with TRBD1 matching over 7 bases. Germline V lookup: CDR1 LNHDA, CDR2 SQIVND (reference sequence). This CDR3 spans 12 amino acids. V lost 7 bases and J lost 6; bases outside the gene matches: 2. CDR3 in amino acids: CASIQGAGELFF. CDR3 nucleotide sequence: TGTGCCAGTATCCAGGGGGCCGGGGAGCTGTTTTTT.

V usage is TRBV27 and J usage is TRBJ2-7, with 8 bases lining up with TRBD2. Trimming took 7 bases from V and 4 from J; bases not matched to a gene: 12. Germline V CDR1 and CDR2: MNHEY, SMNVEV (reference sequence). The CDR3 length is 15 residues. The CDR3 nucleotides are TGTGCCAGCAAACCGGGGGGGACTAACTTATACGAGCAGTACTTC. Translated: CASKPGGTNLYEQYF.

The chain is built from TRBV6-6 and TRBJ1-4; maybe TRBD1 (5 bases). This CDR3 spans 14 amino acids. V was pared by 7 bases and J by 4 bases, with 13 bases between. Germline values: CDR1 MNHNY, CDR2 SVGAGI (reference sequence). The CDR3 protein is CASKYGGNNEKLFF. CDR3 nucleotide sequence: TGTGCCAGCAAGTACGGGGGGAATAATGAAAAACTGTTTTTT.

The genes are TRBV5-6 and TRBJ1-5, with no clear D. Trimming took 1 base from V and 5 from J, leaving 13 bases between them. CDR3 length equals 15 residues. Looked up from germline, CDR1 is SGHDT and CDR2 is YYEEEE. CDR3 protein: CASSLSAGRYQPQHF. As DNA, the CDR3 is TGTGCCAGCAGCTTGAGTGCGGGGAGGTATCAGCCCCAGCATTTT.

The rearrangement uses TRBV5-1 and TRBJ1-1, with 7 bases aligning to TRBD1. Trimming removed 0 bases from V and 2 bases from J; junction bases left unmatched: 1. The CDR3 contains 14 residues. Germline values: CDR1 SGHRS, CDR2 YFSETQ. The CDR3 coding sequence is TGCGCCAGCAGCTTGGGGGACAGAAACACTGAAGCTTTCTTT. This gives the protein CASSLGDRNTEAFF.

A single count supports this clone. The V call is TRBV28, the J call TRBJ1-1, with TRBD1 matching over 7 bases. Germline V gene sequence: CDR1 MDHEN, CDR2 SYDVKM. The V and J ends lost 8 bases and 0 bases, in that order; junction bases with no gene match: 6. The CDR3 is 14 amino acids. The CDR3 coding sequence is TGTGCCAGCGGACAGGATACCATGAACACTGAAGCTTTCTTT. Its protein product is CASGQDTMNTEAFF.

The rearrangement links TRBV28 to TRBJ1-5, with 8 bases matching TRBD1. The CDR3 length is 15 residues. With V trimmed by 4 bases and J by 11 bases, 13 bases remained unmatched. Germline CDR1 MDHEN, CDR2 SYDVKM. The CDR3 sequence: CASSSTGGRDMAQHF. Here the CDR3 DNA reads TGTGCCAGCAGTTCCACAGGGGGTCGTGATATGGCCCAGCATTTT.

The chain links TRBV28 to TRBJ1-5; tentatively, D is TRBD1 (6 bases). The germline CDR1 and CDR2 sequences are MDHEN and SYDVKM. This CDR3 spans 15 amino acids. V lost 7 bases and J 6 bases, leaving 19 bases between the germline ends. The DNA of the CDR3 is TGTGCCAGCATACAGGGTAGGCATCCTGGTCAGCCCCAGCATTTT. It is translated as CASIQGRHPGQPQHF.